The 14 T cell receptor beta chains below were found in one sample sequenced in a study of human thymus T cells. Thymus tissue for the work was resected from patients undergoing corrective heart surgery. Libraries were prepared by immunoSEQ multiplex PCR; TCRdb keeps only in-frame clonotypes and omits some of them. The table includes 75,000 to 90,000 clones, approximately 96% detected once. Specimen: thymus tissue. The receptors were gathered from a boy in the first two years of life with a congenital heart defect but otherwise immunologically healthy.

This clone was recorded only once. This chain uses TRBV5-6 with TRBJ2-7; 11 bases line up with TRBD2. Germline CDR1 is SGHDT and CDR2 is YYEEEE. V lost 3 bases to trimming and J lost 6 bases; unmatched junction nucleotides: 5. The CDR3 loop spans 14 amino acids. CDR3: CASSSRLAGREQYF. Written as DNA, the CDR3 is TGTGCCAGCAGCTCCCGACTAGCGGGGCGCGAGCAGTACTTC. Looking up the rest from reference TRBV5-6 and TRBJ2-7 gives the full variable domain: DAGVTQSPTHLIKTRGQQVTLRCSPKSGHDTVSWYQQALGQGPQFIFQYYEEEERQRGNFPDRFSGHQFPNYSSELNVNALLLGDSALYLCASSSRLAGREQYFGPGTRLTVT.

This chain links TRBV11-3 with TRBJ2-5; possible D gene TRBD2, 6 bases. Germline V gene sequence: CDR1 SGHNT, CDR2 YENEEA. V dropped 3 bases and J dropped 1 base, with 12 bases sitting between them. CDR3 length: 15 residues. Written as DNA, the CDR3 is TGTGCCAGCAGCTTGGGCGGGACGTTCCAAGAGACCCAGTACTTC. Amino acid sequence: CASSLGGTFQETQYF. Filled out from reference TRBV11-3 and TRBJ2-5, the complete variable domain reads EAGVVQSPRYKIIEKKQPVAFWCNPISGHNTLYWYLQNLGQGPELLIRYENEEAVDDSQLPKDRFSAERLKGVDSTLKIQPAELGDSAVYLCASSLGGTFQETQYFGPGTRLLVL.

The V call is TRBV5-1, the J call TRBJ1-2; 8 bases fit TRBD1. Germline V lookup: CDR1 SGHRS, CDR2 YFSETQ. V lost 4 bases and J lost 4; bases outside the gene matches: 6. The CDR3 sequence is 14 residues long. The CDR3 DNA sequence: TGCGCCAGCAGCCCCGGACAGGGCGGCTATGGCTACACCTTC. Encoded protein: CASSPGQGGYGYTF.

The rearrangement joins TRBV7-3 to TRBJ1-1; D uncertain. The length of the CDR3 is 15 residues. Per the germline V gene, CDR1 is SGHTA and CDR2 is FQGTGA. Between the trimmed V and J ends, which lost 6 bases and 1 base, there was a span of 15 bases. This chain's CDR3 is CASRATFTPNTEAFF. CDR3 sequence (DNA): TGTGCCAGCAGAGCGACATTTACACCGAACACTGAAGCTTTCTTT.

The chain uses TRBV5-4 and TRBJ2-6; D not certain. Looked up from germline, CDR1 is SGHNT and CDR2 is YYREEE (reference sequence). CDR3 length: 14 amino acids. V lost 4 bases and J 5 bases, leaving 10 bases between the germline ends. CDR3 DNA: TGTGCCAGCAGCCTCACCCCAAGGGCCAACGTCCTGACTTTC. Translated: CASSLTPRANVLTF. Filled out from reference TRBV5-4 and TRBJ2-6, the complete variable domain reads ETGVTQSPTHLIKTRGQQVTLRCSSQSGHNTVSWYQQALGQGPQFIFQYYREEENGRGNFPPRFSGLQFPNYSSELNVNALELDDSALYLCASSLTPRANVLTFGAGSRLTVL.

The J gene is TRBJ2-1, the V gene TRBV5-1; TRBD1 or TRBD2 may be the D gene (5 bases each). Trimming stripped 1 base from V and 8 bases from J, with 13 bases between. There are 14 residues in the CDR3. CDR1 and CDR2 (germline): SGHRS, YFSETQ. The CDR3 loop reads CASSLTEGWDEQFF. Written as DNA, the CDR3 is TGCGCCAGCAGCTTGACCGAGGGGTGGGATGAGCAGTTCTTC.

DNA for the CDR3: TGTGCCAGCAGCACCTCTCCCGGTACGCAGTATTTT. Its protein is CASSTSPGTQYF. The chain carries TRBV28 and TRBJ2-3, with no clear D. The CDR3 length is 12 residues. Germline V CDR1 and CDR2: MDHEN, SYDVKM. V was pared by 6 bases and J by 8 bases, with 12 bases between.

J is TRBJ1-5 and V is TRBV6-1; the D is unclear. V lost 4 bases to trimming and J lost 7 bases, with 11 bases between them. This CDR3 has 13 residues. Germline lookup yields CDR1 MNHNS and CDR2 SASEGT. The CDR3 region has the DNA TGTGCCAGCAGTGCCTGGGTGGGGCAGCCCCAGCATTTT. Translating it yields CASSAWVGQPQHF.

The chain recombines TRBV6-5 with TRBJ2-3, with no clear D. The CDR3 length is 15 residues. The germline V gene has CDR1 MNHEY and CDR2 SVGAGI. V dropped 10 bases and J dropped 2 bases, with 19 bases sitting between them. CDR3 sequence reads: CATQGYPGFTDTQYF. CDR3 nucleotide sequence: TGTGCCACCCAAGGTTACCCGGGCTTCACAGATACGCAGTATTTT.

This clone was found once. This sequence joins TRBV5-6 and TRBJ2-1; D ambiguous. Germline loops: CDR1 SGHDT, CDR2 YYEEEE. CDR3 size: 15 residues. The V end was cut by 2 bases, the J end by 14 bases, with 23 bases between. The CDR3: CASSLIRNLFPLKFF. The CDR3, as DNA: TGTGCCAGCAGCTTAATCCGGAACCTTTTTCCGTTAAAGTTCTTC.

This sequence joins TRBV14 and TRBJ1-2; 9 bases line up with TRBD1. With 3 bases clipped from V and 4 bases from J, the junction kept 12 bases outside the gene matches. The CDR3 spans 17 residues. CDR1 and CDR2 (germline): SGHDN, FVKESK. Written as DNA, the CDR3 is TGTGCCAGCAGCCAGGAGGACAGGGGTTCTAATAGCTATGGCTACACCTTC. This codes for CASSQEDRGSNSYGYTF.

Here the CDR3 reads CASSLPPRTDPHRDTQYF. The CDR3 bases are TGTGCCAGCAGCCTCCCCCCTCGGACAGATCCCCACAGAGATACGCAGTATTTT. The rearrangement links TRBV11-2 to TRBJ2-3; possible D gene TRBD1, 6 bases. Germline V CDR1 and CDR2: SGHAT, FQNNGV. The CDR3 has 18 amino acids. V gave up 5 bases and J gave up 5 bases, with 26 bases separating them.

The table lists this clone with a count of one. This rearrangement joins TRBV25-1 to TRBJ2-1; D is possibly TRBD2 (6 bases). CDR1 MGHDK and CDR2 SYGVNS come from the germline V gene. This CDR3 contains 14 residues. The V end lost 10 bases, the J end lost 5 bases, and 18 bases lay between the germline ends. The CDR3, as DNA: TGTGCCACCCAAAGAGGGAGGCTCCACAATGAGCAGTTCTTC. This encodes CATQRGRLHNEQFF.

The J gene is TRBJ1-2, the V gene TRBV27; tentatively, D is TRBD1 (5 bases). The CDR3 totals 15 residues. Germline V gene lookup returns CDR1 MNHEY and CDR2 SMNVEV (reference sequence). V lost 2 bases and J lost 5, with 15 bases in between. This CDR3 reads CASSLRVGVPYGYTF. The CDR3 nucleotides are TGTGCCAGCAGTTTAAGGGTGGGGGTTCCTTATGGCTACACCTTC.